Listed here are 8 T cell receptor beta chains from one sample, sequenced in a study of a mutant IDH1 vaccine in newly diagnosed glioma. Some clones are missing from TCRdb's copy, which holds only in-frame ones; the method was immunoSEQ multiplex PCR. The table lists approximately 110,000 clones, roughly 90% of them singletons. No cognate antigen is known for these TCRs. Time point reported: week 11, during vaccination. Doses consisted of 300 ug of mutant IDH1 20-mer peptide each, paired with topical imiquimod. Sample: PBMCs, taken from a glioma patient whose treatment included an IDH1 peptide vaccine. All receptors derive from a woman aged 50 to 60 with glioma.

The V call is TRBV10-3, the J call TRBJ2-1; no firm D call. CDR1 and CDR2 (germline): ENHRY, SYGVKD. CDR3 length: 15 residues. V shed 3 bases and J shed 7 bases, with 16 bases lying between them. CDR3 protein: CAISDLRPHLNEQFF. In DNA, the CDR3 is TGTGCCATCAGTGACTTGAGGCCCCATTTGAATGAGCAGTTCTTC.

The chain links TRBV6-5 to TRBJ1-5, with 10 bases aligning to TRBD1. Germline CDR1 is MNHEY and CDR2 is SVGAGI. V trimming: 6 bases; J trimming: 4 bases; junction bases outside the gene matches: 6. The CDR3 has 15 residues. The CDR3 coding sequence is TGTGCCAGCAGGCCAGGGACAGGGGTAAATCAGCCCCAGCATTTT. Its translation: CASRPGTGVNQPQHF.

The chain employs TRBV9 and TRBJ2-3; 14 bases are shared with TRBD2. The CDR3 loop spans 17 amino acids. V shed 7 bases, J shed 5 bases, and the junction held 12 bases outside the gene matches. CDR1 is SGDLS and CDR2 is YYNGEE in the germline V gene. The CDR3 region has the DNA TGTGCCAGCCCCTGGGAGGGACTAGCGGGAGTGGGAGATACGCAGTATTTT. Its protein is CASPWEGLAGVGDTQYF.

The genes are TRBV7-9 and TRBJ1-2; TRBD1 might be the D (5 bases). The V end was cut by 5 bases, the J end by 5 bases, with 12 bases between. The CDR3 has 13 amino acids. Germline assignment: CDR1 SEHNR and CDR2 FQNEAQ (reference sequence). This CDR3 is CASSTRDLYGYTF. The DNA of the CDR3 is TGTGCCAGCAGCACCCGGGACCTGTATGGCTACACCTTC.

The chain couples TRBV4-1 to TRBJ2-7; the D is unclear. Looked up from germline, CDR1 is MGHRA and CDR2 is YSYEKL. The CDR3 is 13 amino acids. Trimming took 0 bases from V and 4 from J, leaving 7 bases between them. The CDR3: CASSQDLGYEQYF. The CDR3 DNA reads TGCGCCAGCAGCCAAGATTTGGGGTACGAGCAGTACTTC.

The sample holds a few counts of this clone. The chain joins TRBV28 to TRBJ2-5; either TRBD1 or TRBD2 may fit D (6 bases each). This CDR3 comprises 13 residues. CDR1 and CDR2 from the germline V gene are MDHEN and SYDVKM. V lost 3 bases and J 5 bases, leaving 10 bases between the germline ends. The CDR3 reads CASSFGGLETQYF. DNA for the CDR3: TGTGCCAGCAGTTTTGGGGGGCTGGAGACCCAGTACTTC.

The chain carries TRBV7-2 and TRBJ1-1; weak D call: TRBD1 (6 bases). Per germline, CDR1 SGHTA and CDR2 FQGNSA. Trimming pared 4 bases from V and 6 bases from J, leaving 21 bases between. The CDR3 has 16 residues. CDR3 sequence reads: CASSSFPGGGRAEAFF. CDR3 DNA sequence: TGTGCCAGCAGCTCCTTTCCGGGGGGCGGCAGGGCTGAAGCTTTCTTT. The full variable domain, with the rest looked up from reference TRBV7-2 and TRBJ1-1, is GAGVSQSPSNKVTEKGKDVELRCDPISGHTALYWYRQSLGQGLEFLIYFQGNSAPDKSGLPSDRFSAERTGGSVSTLTIQRTQQEDSAVYLCASSSFPGGGRAEAFFGQGTRLTVV.

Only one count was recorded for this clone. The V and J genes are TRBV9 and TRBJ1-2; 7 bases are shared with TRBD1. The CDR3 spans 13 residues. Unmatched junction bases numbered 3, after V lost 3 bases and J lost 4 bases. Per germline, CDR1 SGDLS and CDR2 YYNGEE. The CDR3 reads CASSADRPYGYTF. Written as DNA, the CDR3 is TGTGCCAGCAGCGCGGACAGGCCCTATGGCTACACCTTC.